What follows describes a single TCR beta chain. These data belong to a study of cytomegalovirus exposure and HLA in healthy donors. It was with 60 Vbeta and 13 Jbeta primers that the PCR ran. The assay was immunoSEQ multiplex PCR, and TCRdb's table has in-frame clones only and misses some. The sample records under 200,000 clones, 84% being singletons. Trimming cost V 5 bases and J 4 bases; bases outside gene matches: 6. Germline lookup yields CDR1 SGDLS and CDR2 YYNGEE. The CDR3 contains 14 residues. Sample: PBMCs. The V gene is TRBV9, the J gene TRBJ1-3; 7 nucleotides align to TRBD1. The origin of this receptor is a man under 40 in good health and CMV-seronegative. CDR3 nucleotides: TGTGCCAGCAGGTCGACAGGGCAAGGAAACACCATATATTTT. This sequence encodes CASRSTGQGNTIYF.